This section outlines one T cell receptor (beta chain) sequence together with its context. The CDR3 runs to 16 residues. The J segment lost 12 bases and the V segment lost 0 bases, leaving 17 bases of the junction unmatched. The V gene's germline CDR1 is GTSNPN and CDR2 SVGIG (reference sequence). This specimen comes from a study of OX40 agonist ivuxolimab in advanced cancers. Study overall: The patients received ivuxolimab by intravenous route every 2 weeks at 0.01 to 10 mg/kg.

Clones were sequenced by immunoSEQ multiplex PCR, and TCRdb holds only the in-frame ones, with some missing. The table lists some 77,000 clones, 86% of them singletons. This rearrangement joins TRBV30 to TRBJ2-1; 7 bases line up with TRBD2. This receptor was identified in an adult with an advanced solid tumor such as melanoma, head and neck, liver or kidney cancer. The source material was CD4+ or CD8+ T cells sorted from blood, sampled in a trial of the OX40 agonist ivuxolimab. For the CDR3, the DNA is TGTGCCTGGAGTGTACCGAGGAGCGGGGATAGTACGTTGCAGTTCTTC. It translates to CAWSVPRSGDSTLQFF.